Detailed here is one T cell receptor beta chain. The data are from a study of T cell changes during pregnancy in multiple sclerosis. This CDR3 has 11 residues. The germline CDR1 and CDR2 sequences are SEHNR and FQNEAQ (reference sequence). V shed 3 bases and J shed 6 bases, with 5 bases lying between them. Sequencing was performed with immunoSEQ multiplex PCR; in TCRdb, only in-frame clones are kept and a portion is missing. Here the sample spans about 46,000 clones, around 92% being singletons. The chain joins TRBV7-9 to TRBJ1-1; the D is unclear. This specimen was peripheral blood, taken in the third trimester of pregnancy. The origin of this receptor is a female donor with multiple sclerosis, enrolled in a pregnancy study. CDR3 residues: CASSLSSEAFF. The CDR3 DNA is TGTGCCAGCAGCTTGTCTTCTGAAGCTTTCTTT.